This T cell receptor (beta chain) was found in a study of kidney transplant recipient with SARS-CoV-2 infection. Many counts were recorded for this clonotype. MiXCR was run by TCRdb on the reads, yielding one entry per CDR3 protein. Of under 250,000 distinct CDR3 sequences in the sample, 29% were seen once. V shed 5 bases and J 4 bases; nucleotides not matched to a gene: 7. This CDR3 is built from 15 residues. Looked up from germline, CDR1 is KGHDR and CDR2 is SFDVKD. Sequenced here: a blood sample, sampled at baseline and on day 111 from a kidney transplant recipient. The rearrangement uses TRBV24-1 and TRBJ2-1; 7 nucleotides line up with TRBD2. This TCR was sampled from a male patient aged 25-45 years who had COVID-19 and was a kidney transplant recipient. Some of the T cells might come from the graft donor. The CDR3 loop is CATSAWGGTYNEQFF. CDR3 coding DNA: TGTGCCACCAGTGCGTGGGGGGGGACTTACAATGAGCAGTTCTTC.